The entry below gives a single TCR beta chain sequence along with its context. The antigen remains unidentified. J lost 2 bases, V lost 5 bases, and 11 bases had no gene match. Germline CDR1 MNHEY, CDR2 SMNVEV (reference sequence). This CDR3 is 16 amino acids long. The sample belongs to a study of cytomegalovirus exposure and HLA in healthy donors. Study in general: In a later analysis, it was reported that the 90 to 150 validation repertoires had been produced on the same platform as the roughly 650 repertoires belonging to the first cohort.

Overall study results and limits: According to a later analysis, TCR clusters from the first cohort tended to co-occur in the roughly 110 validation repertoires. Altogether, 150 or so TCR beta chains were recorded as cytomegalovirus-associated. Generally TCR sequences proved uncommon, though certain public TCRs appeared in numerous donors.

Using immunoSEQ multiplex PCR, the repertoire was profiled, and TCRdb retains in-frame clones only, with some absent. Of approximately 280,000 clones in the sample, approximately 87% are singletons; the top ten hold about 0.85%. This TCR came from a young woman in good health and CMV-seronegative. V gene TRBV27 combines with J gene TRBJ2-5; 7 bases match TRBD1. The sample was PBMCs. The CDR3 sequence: CASSPETGQLQETQYF. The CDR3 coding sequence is TGTGCCAGCAGTCCCGAGACGGGACAGCTACAAGAGACCCAGTACTTC.